The text below deals with one T cell receptor beta chain. Individual cDNA molecules (in the library) carried attached unique molecular identifiers. Each CDR3 protein is one row after TCRdb ran MiXCR on the RACE reads. The profile shows over 35,000 distinct CDR3 sequences, about 4% of them singletons. These data come from a study of human T cells and chemical hapten exposure. Time point indicated: patch test 1, 2 weeks after DPC sensitization. Treatment in this sample: therapeutic diphenylcyclopropenone sensitization with weekly scalp DPC. From whole blood left unfractionated, total RNA was extracted. The drawing of blood occurred before each patch test was applied. The V gene's germline CDR1 is KGHDR and CDR2 SFDVKD. V gave up 4 bases and J gave up 10 bases, with 13 bases separating them. CDR3 size: 13 residues.

The TCR sequence derives from a man aged 50 to 60 with alopecia areata. Some clones in this sample may be carry-over from other donors' samples. V is TRBV24-1 and J is TRBJ2-1, with no clear D. The sample consisted of whole blood, taken in connection with sensitization to the hapten diphenylcyclopropenone (DPC). The CDR3 loop reads CATSDIETSEQFF. The CDR3 DNA reads TGTGCCACCAGTGACATTGAGACCTCCGAGCAGTTCTTC.